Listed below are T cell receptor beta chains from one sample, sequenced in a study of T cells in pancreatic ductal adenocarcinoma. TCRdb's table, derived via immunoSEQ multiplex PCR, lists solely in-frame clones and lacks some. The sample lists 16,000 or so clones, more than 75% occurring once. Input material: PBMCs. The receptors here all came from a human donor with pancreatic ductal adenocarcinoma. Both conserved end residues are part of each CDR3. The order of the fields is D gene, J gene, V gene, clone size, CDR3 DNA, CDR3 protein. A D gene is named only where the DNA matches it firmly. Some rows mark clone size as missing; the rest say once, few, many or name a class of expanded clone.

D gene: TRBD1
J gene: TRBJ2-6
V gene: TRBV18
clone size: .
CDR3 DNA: TGTGCCAGCTCACCAATAGTTGAGGGGGCGTTTATCGCTGGGGCCAACGTCCTGACTTTC
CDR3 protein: CASSPIVEGAFIAGANVLTF

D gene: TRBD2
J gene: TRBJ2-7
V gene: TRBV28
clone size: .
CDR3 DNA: TGTGCCAGCAGTCTACCCGGGACAGGTATGTGGAGGACTAGCGGGAGCCACAGCTCCTACGAGCAGTACTTC
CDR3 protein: CASSLPGTGMWRTSGSHSSYEQYF

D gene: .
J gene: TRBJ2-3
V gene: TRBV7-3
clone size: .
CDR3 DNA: TGTGCCAGCAGCGCCTACGGAGGTAGTACGCAGTATTTT
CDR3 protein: CASSAYGGSTQYF

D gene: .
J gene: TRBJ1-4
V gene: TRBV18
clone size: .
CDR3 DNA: TGTGCCAGCTCACCAGGAACTAATGAAAAACTGTTTTTT
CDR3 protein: CASSPGTNEKLFF

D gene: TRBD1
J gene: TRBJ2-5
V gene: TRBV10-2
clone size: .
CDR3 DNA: TGCGCCAGCAGTTCAGGGCGACAGGGGGGGCAAGAGACCCAGTACTTC
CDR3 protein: CASSSGRQGGQETQYF

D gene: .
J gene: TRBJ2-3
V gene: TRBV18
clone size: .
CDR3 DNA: TGTGCCAGCTCACCACCGAATCAGGGCACAGATACGCAGTATTTT
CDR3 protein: CASSPPNQGTDTQYF

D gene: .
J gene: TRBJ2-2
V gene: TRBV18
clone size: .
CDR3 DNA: TGTGCCAGCTCACCCAGGGTAGACACCGGGGAGCTGTTTTTT
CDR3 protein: CASSPRVDTGELFF

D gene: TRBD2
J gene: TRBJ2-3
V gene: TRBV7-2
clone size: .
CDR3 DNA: TGTGCCAGCAGCTTAGCGCGGGGGGGGAGGTCGCAGTATTTT
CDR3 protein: CASSLARGGRSQYF

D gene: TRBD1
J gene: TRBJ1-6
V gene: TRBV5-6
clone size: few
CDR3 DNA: TGTGCCAGCACCCTTACAGGGGGCGTCGATAATTCACCCCTCCACTTT
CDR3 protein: CASTLTGGVDNSPLHF

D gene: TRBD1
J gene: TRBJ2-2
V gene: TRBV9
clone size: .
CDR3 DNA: TGTGCCAGCAGCGTAGGGGCAGGGGGCGCGTTAGGGGAGCTGTTTTTT
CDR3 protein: CASSVGAGGALGELFF

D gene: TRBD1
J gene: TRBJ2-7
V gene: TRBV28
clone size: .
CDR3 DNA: TGTGCCAGCAGGCCTTTGGGGACAGGGGGCCCGAGATCCTACGAGCAGTACTTC
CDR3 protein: CASRPLGTGGPRSYEQYF

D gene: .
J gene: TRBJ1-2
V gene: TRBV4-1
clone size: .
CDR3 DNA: TGCGCCAGCAGCCATGGGACGGCCTCTTATGGCTACACCTTC
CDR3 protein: CASSHGTASYGYTF

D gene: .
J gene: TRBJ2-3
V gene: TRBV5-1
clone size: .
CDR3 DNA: TGCGCCAGCAGCTTTGGATGGGCCAGTGTAGGAACAGATACGCAGTATTTT
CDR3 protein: CASSFGWASVGTDTQYF

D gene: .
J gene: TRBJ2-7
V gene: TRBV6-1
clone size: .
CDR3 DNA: TGTGCCAGCAGTGAAGCGGGACACCTCTCCTACGAGCAGTACTTC
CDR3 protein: CASSEAGHLSYEQYF

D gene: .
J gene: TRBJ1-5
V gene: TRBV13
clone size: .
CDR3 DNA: TGTGCCAGCAGCCGTCGACAGAGCAATCAGCCCCAGCATTTT
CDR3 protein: CASSRRQSNQPQHF

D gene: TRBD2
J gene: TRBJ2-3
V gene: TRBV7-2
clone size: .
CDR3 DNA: TGTGCCAGCAGCAGGCGGGGGGCCCCTAGCACAGATACGCAGTATTTT
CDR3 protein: CASSRRGAPSTDTQYF

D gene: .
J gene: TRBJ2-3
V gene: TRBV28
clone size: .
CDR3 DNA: TGTGCCAGCAGTTTGACGGTTTCTAGCACAGATACGCAGTATTTT
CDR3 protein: CASSLTVSSTDTQYF

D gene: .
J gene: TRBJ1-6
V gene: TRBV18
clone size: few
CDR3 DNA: TGTGCCAGCTCACCTAGTGGGGGCGCATCCTATAATTCACCCCTCCACTTT
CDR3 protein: CASSPSGGASYNSPLHF

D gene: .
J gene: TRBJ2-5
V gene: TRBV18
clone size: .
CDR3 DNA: TGTGCCAGCTCACCAAGAAAAGAGACCCAGTACTTC
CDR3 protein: CASSPRKETQYF

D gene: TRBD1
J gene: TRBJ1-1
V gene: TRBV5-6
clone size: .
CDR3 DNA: TGTGCCAGCAGCTTGGGGCAGGGGGTCAACATGAACACTGAAGCTTTCTTT
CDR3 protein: CASSLGQGVNMNTEAFF